The 16 T cell receptor beta chains listed next were all sequenced from one sample in a study of T cell clonotyping in hematopoietic cell transplantation. The time point was: recipient sample about 28 days before transplant, after cytoreduction. Here immunoSEQ multiplex PCR was the method, and the copy in TCRdb shows in-frame clones only, minus some. The data contain roughly 24,000 clones, approximately 82% of them singletons. Source: peripheral blood mononuclear cells, taken before stem cell transplant. These receptors all stem from a woman aged 60-75 years with acute myeloid leukemia. Some clones in this sample may be carry-over from other donors' samples.

This sequence joins TRBV7-6 and TRBJ1-1; D is unresolved. Trimming removed 2 bases from V and 1 base from J, with 5 bases in between. CDR1 is SGHVS, CDR2 FNYEAQ, per germline. This CDR3 is built from 13 residues. The chain's CDR3 is CASSLTANTEAFF. The CDR3, as DNA: TGTGCCAGCAGCTTAACAGCGAACACTGAAGCTTTCTTT.

The chain has TRBV29-1 and TRBJ1-6; no firm D call. Trimming shortened V by 8 bases and J by 4 bases, and 15 bases separated the two germline ends. This CDR3 comprises 14 residues. Germline values: CDR1 SQVTM, CDR2 ANQGSEA. CDR3 sequence reads: CSPRPISYNSPLHF. The CDR3 coding sequence is TGCAGCCCGCGTCCAATTTCTTATAATTCACCCCTCCACTTT.

The gene calls are TRBV7-2 and TRBJ1-3; D is ambiguous. Germline V gives CDR1 SGHTA, CDR2 FQGNSA. Trimming took off 5 bases at V and 9 bases at J, with 26 bases between the two ends. The CDR3 is 17 residues long. The CDR3 region is CASSRTAESLSRGTIYF. CDR3 in DNA: TGTGCCAGCAGCCGGACGGCTGAGTCGCTCTCTCGAGGCACCATATATTTT.

The chain employs TRBV2 and TRBJ2-5, with 8 nucleotides matching TRBD2. Losses at the gene ends were 3 bases for V and 1 base for J; bases not matched to a gene: 16. The CDR3 extends over 19 amino acids. From germline, CDR1 is SNHLY and CDR2 FYNNEI. CDR3 sequence (DNA): TGTGCCAGCAGTGACTCCCCGGGGTGGGTAGCGGGACCCCAAGAGACCCAGTACTTC. Amino acid sequence: CASSDSPGWVAGPQETQYF.

The chain recombines TRBV19 with TRBJ2-4; D is possibly TRBD2 (7 bases). The ends were cut back, 3 bases at V and 1 base at J, with 13 bases in the middle. Germline V lookup: CDR1 LNHDA, CDR2 SQIVND (reference sequence). The CDR3 length is 16 residues. The CDR3 DNA is TGTGCCAGTAGTATTAGGGGGGGCACTGCCAAAAACATTCAGTACTTC. It encodes CASSIRGGTAKNIQYF.

The chain recombines TRBV5-4 with TRBJ2-3; 9 bases line up with TRBD1. The ends lost 4 bases at V and 1 base at J; junction bases unmatched: 4. From germline, CDR1 is SGHNT and CDR2 YYREEE (reference sequence). There are 15 residues in the CDR3. CDR3 sequence: CASSQRDRGTDTQYF. The CDR3 DNA follows: TGTGCCAGCAGCCAACGGGACAGGGGCACAGATACGCAGTATTTT.

This clone came up a few times. The rearrangement uses TRBV14 and TRBJ1-6; D ambiguous. This CDR3 is 15 amino acids long. V shed 0 bases and J shed 8 bases, with 11 bases lying between them. Germline loops: CDR1 SGHDN, CDR2 FVKESK. The CDR3 sequence is CASSQDPRADSPLHF. The DNA of the CDR3 is TGTGCCAGCAGCCAAGATCCCCGGGCGGATTCACCCCTCCACTTT.

The rearrangement uses TRBV29-1 and TRBJ2-3; D is undetermined. The germline V and J ends were trimmed by 5 bases and 0 bases, with 3 bases remaining between them. The CDR3 runs 11 residues. The germline V gene encodes CDR1 SQVTM and CDR2 ANQGSEA. CDR3 region: CSVSSTDTQYF. DNA for the CDR3: TGCAGCGTTTCTAGCACAGATACGCAGTATTTT.

A single count supports this clone. The J gene is TRBJ1-2, the V gene TRBV7-8; 9 bases fit TRBD1. J was trimmed by 8 bases and V by 5 bases; bases with no gene match: 6. In germline, CDR1 is SGHVS, CDR2 FQNEAQ. The CDR3 sequence is 13 residues long. CDR3 sequence: CASSPRTGEGYTF. CDR3 nucleotides: TGTGCCAGCAGCCCCCGGACAGGGGAGGGCTACACCTTC.

This clone was seen only a few times. The chain is built from TRBV5-1 and TRBJ2-7; D remains unclear. This CDR3 has 15 residues. V was pared by 6 bases and J by 2 bases, with 18 bases between. Germline CDR1 reads SGHRS; CDR2 reads YFSETQ. The CDR3 bases are TGCGCCAGCACCCCGGGTGGGGATACGACCTACGAGCAGTACTTC. This sequence encodes CASTPGGDTTYEQYF.

The V and J genes are TRBV5-1 and TRBJ2-7; 9 nucleotides match TRBD2. With 2 bases clipped from V and 2 bases from J, the junction kept 8 bases outside the gene matches. There are 16 residues in the CDR3. Germline V gives CDR1 SGHRS, CDR2 YFSETQ. CDR3: CASSLGLAPNAYEQYF. For the CDR3, the DNA is TGCGCCAGCAGCTTAGGACTAGCGCCGAATGCCTACGAGCAGTACTTC.

The chain links TRBV7-2 to TRBJ1-6; the D is unclear. CDR3 size: 15 residues. Germline CDR1 reads SGHTA; CDR2 reads FQGNSA. V was cut by 5 bases and J by 0 bases, with 8 bases left in between. The CDR3 sequence: CASSLHSSYNSPLHF. The CDR3 nucleotides are TGTGCCAGCAGCCTCCACAGCTCCTATAATTCACCCCTCCACTTT. The whole variable domain, remainder taken from reference TRBV7-2 and TRBJ1-6, is GAGVSQSPSNKVTEKGKDVELRCDPISGHTALYWYRQSLGQGLEFLIYFQGNSAPDKSGLPSDRFSAERTGGSVSTLTIQRTQQEDSAVYLCASSLHSSYNSPLHFGNGTRLTVT.

This chain joins TRBV2 and TRBJ2-1, with D uncertain. Deletions cut 2 bases from V and 1 base from J, with 6 bases between. Germline V lookup: CDR1 SNHLY, CDR2 FYNNEI. This CDR3 comprises 14 residues. The CDR3 region is CASSEFGSYNEQFF. The DNA of the CDR3 is TGTGCCAGCAGTGAATTCGGATCCTACAATGAGCAGTTCTTC.

The CDR3 here is CASGLAPNYGYTF. DNA for the CDR3: TGTGCTAGTGGTTTGGCACCCAACTATGGCTACACCTTC. The chain has TRBV12-5 and TRBJ1-2, with D uncertain. The CDR3 loop spans 13 amino acids. Trimming took off 1 base at V and 2 bases at J, with 5 bases between the two ends. From germline, CDR1 is LGHNT and CDR2 FRNRAP.

CDR3 in amino acids: CASSLELGTSSGNTIYF. DNA of the CDR3: TGCGCCAGCAGCTTGGAACTGGGCACCAGCTCTGGAAACACCATATATTTT. The J gene is TRBJ1-3, the V gene TRBV5-1; D remains ambiguous. Trimming removed 0 bases at V and 0 bases at J, with 13 bases between. This CDR3 region has 17 residues. The germline V gene encodes CDR1 SGHRS and CDR2 YFSETQ.

The rearrangement links TRBV5-6 to TRBJ1-4, with D unclear. The germline V and J ends were trimmed by 2 bases and 7 bases, with 12 bases remaining between them. The CDR3 is 14 amino acids. Germline V gene data show CDR1 as SGHDT and CDR2 as YYEEEE. The CDR3, as DNA: TGTGCCAGCAGCTTTCGTGGCCCGGGTGAAAAACTGTTTTTT. Translated, it gives CASSFRGPGEKLFF. The entire variable domain, with the rest obtained from reference TRBV5-6 and TRBJ1-4, is as follows: DAGVTQSPTHLIKTRGQQVTLRCSPKSGHDTVSWYQQALGQGPQFIFQYYEEEERQRGNFPDRFSGHQFPNYSSELNVNALLLGDSALYLCASSFRGPGEKLFFGSGTQLSVL.